The next 28 T cell receptor beta chains were all read from a single sample in a study of CD8 T cells in ankylosing spondylitis. Study results and limitations: Characteristic of ankylosing spondylitis blood, it appeared, was a TCR beta motif comprising fewer than 10 highly homologous variants.

A single record per CDR3 protein comes from TCRdb applying MiXCR to the 5' RACE reads. The table records hundreds of thousands of distinct CDR3 sequences, approximately 26% of them present only once. Their antigens are not known. Sequenced material: blood, either unsorted or a sorted T cell fraction (not recorded which). These receptors all stem from a male donor with ankylosing spondylitis.

The gene calls are TRBV2 and TRBJ2-5; 7 bases line up with TRBD2. Trimming took 6 bases from V and 5 from J; bases not matched to a gene: 9. CDR1 and CDR2 from the germline V gene are SNHLY and FYNNEI. There are 14 residues in the CDR3. The CDR3 protein is CASREASGSETQYF. CDR3 DNA sequence: TGTGCCAGCAGGGAGGCTAGCGGTTCCGAGACCCAGTACTTC.

This clonotype was counted a few times. The chain joins TRBV20-1 to TRBJ2-3; 10 bases map to TRBD1. Germline V gene data show CDR1 as DFQATT and CDR2 as SNEGSKA (reference sequence). With V trimmed by 5 bases and J by 1 base, 3 bases remained unmatched. The CDR3 consists of 14 residues. The CDR3 here is CSAAGTGGTDTQYF. In DNA, the CDR3 is TGCAGTGCTGCCGGGACAGGGGGCACAGATACGCAGTATTTT.

The J gene is TRBJ1-2, the V gene TRBV6-1; 8 bases align to TRBD1. The trim removed 1 base at V and 7 bases at J, leaving 5 bases unmatched. The CDR3 has 14 amino acids. From germline, CDR1 is MNHNS and CDR2 SASEGT. CDR3: CASSEGQGATGYTF. CDR3 sequence (DNA): TGTGCCAGCAGTGAAGGGCAGGGGGCTACTGGCTACACCTTC.

V is TRBV5-1 and J is TRBJ2-1; 8 nucleotides line up with TRBD2. The CDR3 covers 15 residues. From germline, CDR1 is SGHRS and CDR2 YFSETQ. The V gene end was trimmed by 0 bases and the J gene end by 9 bases; junction bases not matched to a gene: 8. Written as DNA, the CDR3 is TGCGCCAGCAGCTTGGATGCGCGGGAGGTAGGTGAGCAGTTCTTC. Its protein is CASSLDAREVGEQFF.

This clonotype has at least ten counts. The CDR3 nucleotides are TGCCCGACAGCACTAAAAGGACCTAGAAATACGGCTAACTATGGCTACACCTTC. Protein product: CPTALKGPRNTANYGYTF. This sequence joins TRBV5-1 and TRBJ1-2; a possible D gene is TRBD1 (5 bases). CDR3 length: 18 residues. Germline values: CDR1 SGHRS, CDR2 YFSETQ.

A remark on this clonotype: A much larger clone differs by one base, so this may be a read error. The rearrangement links TRBV7-9 to TRBJ2-5; 7 bases align to TRBD1. CDR1 SEHNR and CDR2 FQNEAQ come from the germline V gene (reference sequence). The CDR3 is 15 residues long. In DNA form, the CDR3 reads TGTCCCAGCAGCGGACGGACAGGAAACCAAGAGACCCAGTACTTC. Its protein product is CPSSGRTGNQETQYF.

In this sample, this clonotype turned up many times. The CDR3 spells CASSSTSRGQFF. As DNA, the CDR3 is TGTGCCAGCAGCTCGACTAGCAGGGGGCAGTTCTTC. This chain uses TRBV7-2 with TRBJ2-1, with D perhaps matching TRBD2 (7 bases). CDR1 is SGHTA and CDR2 is FQGNSA in the germline V gene. This CDR3 contains 12 residues. V was cut by 4 bases and J by 12 bases, with 13 bases left in between.

This CDR3 reads CASSWAENQPQHF. Written as DNA, the CDR3 is TGTGCCAGCAGTTGGGCAGAAAATCAGCCCCAGCATTTT. The rearrangement links TRBV6-6 to TRBJ1-5; unclear D gene. V was pared by 4 bases and J by 4 bases, with 8 bases between. The CDR3 is made up of 13 amino acids. From germline, CDR1 is MNHNY and CDR2 SVGAGI (reference sequence).

The chain recombines TRBV7-8 with TRBJ2-1; possibly TRBD2 for D (5 bases). The CDR3 runs to 15 residues. Trimming stripped 3 bases from V and 3 bases from J, with 12 bases between. From germline, CDR1 is SGHVS and CDR2 FQNEAQ. This chain's CDR3 is CASSFLARDYNEQFF. CDR3 DNA sequence: TGTGCCAGCAGCTTTCTAGCACGAGACTACAATGAGCAGTTCTTC.

This chain links TRBV20-1 with TRBJ2-7, with 9 bases fitting TRBD1. Germline lookup yields CDR1 DFQATT and CDR2 SNEGSKA (reference sequence). The junction had 9 bases not matched to a gene; V was cut back by 3 bases and J by 6 bases. The CDR3 is 14 residues long. This CDR3 is CSASSGTGMGEQYV. CDR3 coding DNA: TGCAGTGCTAGTTCCGGGACAGGGATGGGCGAGCAGTACGTC.

The chain has TRBV7-9 and TRBJ2-1; 10 bases match TRBD2. CDR3 size: 15 residues. CDR1 is SEHNR, CDR2 FQNEAQ, per germline (reference sequence). The J segment lost 6 bases and the V segment lost 5 bases, leaving 7 bases of the junction unmatched. The CDR3 nucleotides read TGTGCCAGCAGCGATTCTAGCGGGAGAGGCAATGAGCAGTTCTTC. Its protein product is CASSDSSGRGNEQFF.

The chain links TRBV6-1 to TRBJ2-3; 8 bases are shared with TRBD2. Looked up from germline, CDR1 is MNHNS and CDR2 is SASEGT. This CDR3 is 13 amino acids long. V gave up 10 bases and J gave up 3 bases; unmatched junction bases: 6. The DNA of the CDR3 is TGTGCCACCAGCGGGAGTAATACAGATACGCAGTATTTT. This codes for CATSGSNTDTQYF.

V usage is TRBV10-3 and J usage is TRBJ2-1, with 8 bases that match TRBD2. V lost 5 bases, J lost 9 bases, and 6 bases stayed unmatched. This CDR3 has 13 residues. From germline, CDR1 is ENHRY and CDR2 SYGVKD. CDR3 loop: CAISLGREAEQFF. CDR3 in DNA: TGTGCCATCAGTTTGGGGCGGGAGGCTGAGCAGTTCTTC.

The chain links TRBV20-1 to TRBJ1-2; tentatively, D is TRBD1 (5 bases). V dropped 0 bases and J dropped 7 bases, with 15 bases sitting between them. The germline gives CDR1 DFQATT, CDR2 SNEGSKA (reference sequence). CDR3 length: 14 residues. CDR3 protein: CSARDGGADGGYTF. The CDR3 nucleotides are TGCAGTGCTAGAGACGGCGGGGCGGATGGTGGCTACACCTTC.

This chain joins TRBV2 and TRBJ1-4, with D possibly matching TRBD1 (5 bases). V lost 1 base and J lost 8, with 14 bases in between. Germline V lookup: CDR1 SNHLY, CDR2 FYNNEI. CDR3 length: 15 amino acids. CDR3 sequence: CASSEEGQGGEKLFF. In DNA, the CDR3 is TGTGCCAGCAGTGAAGAAGGGCAGGGAGGAGAAAAACTGTTTTTT. The full variable domain, rest sourced from reference TRBV2 and TRBJ1-4, is EPEVTQTPSHQVTQMGQEVILRCVPISNHLYFYWYRQILGQKVEFLVSFYNNEISEKSEIFDDQFSVERPDGSNFTLKIRSTKLEDSAMYFCASSEEGQGGEKLFFGSGTQLSVL.

This clonotype was detected a few times. The rearrangement links TRBV20-1 to TRBJ1-2, with D perhaps TRBD1 (5 bases). The V gene's germline CDR1 is DFQATT and CDR2 SNEGSKA (reference sequence). Trimming shortened V by 3 bases and J by 13 bases, and 15 bases separated the two germline ends. The length of the CDR3 is 11 residues. This CDR3 is CSASQQARGTF. The CDR3 DNA reads TGCAGTGCTAGTCAACAGGCGAGGGGCACCTTC.

CDR3 bases: TGTGCCAGTAGCCATTACCGGACAGGGGGTAATTATGGCTACACCTTC. The encoded protein is CASSHYRTGGNYGYTF. V usage is TRBV19 and J usage is TRBJ1-2, with 10 bases identical to TRBD1. CDR1 is LNHDA, CDR2 SQIVND, per germline (reference sequence). Trimming cost V 6 bases and J 5 bases; bases outside gene matches: 12. This CDR3 region has 16 residues.

This chain joins TRBV3-1 and TRBJ2-3; a weak D match, TRBD1 (5 bases). The germline V gene encodes CDR1 LGHDT and CDR2 YNNKEL (reference sequence). Trimming pared 0 bases from V and 0 bases from J, leaving 16 bases between. The CDR3 runs 18 residues. Here the CDR3 DNA reads TGTGCCAGCAGCCAAGATGGGCAGGGCAGCTCTAGCACAGATACGCAGTATTTT. Protein product: CASSQDGQGSSSTDTQYF.

The chain is built from TRBV27 and TRBJ2-7; D unclear. The germline CDR1 and CDR2 sequences are MNHEY and SMNVEV (reference sequence). Trimming took 8 bases from V and 2 from J, leaving 16 bases between them. This CDR3 has 14 amino acids. The chain's CDR3 is CASPSAQTAYEQYF. The CDR3 nucleotides are TGTGCCAGCCCCAGCGCCCAGACCGCCTACGAGCAGTACTTC.

The chain has TRBV12-3 or TRBV12-4 and TRBJ2-1; weak D call: TRBD2 (7 bases). This CDR3 has 14 amino acids. V was clipped by 7 bases and J by 10 bases, with 20 bases between them. The CDR3 nucleotides are TGTGCCAGCACCCTACTCGGGGGGCCAACGGAGCAGTTCTTC. The encoded protein is CASTLLGGPTEQFF.

This clonotype occurred a few times. The chain carries TRBV20-1 and TRBJ2-1; 13 bases map to TRBD2. The CDR3 extends over 16 amino acids. Per the germline V gene, CDR1 is DFQATT and CDR2 is SNEGSKA (reference sequence). The trim removed 2 bases at V and 7 bases at J, leaving 8 bases unmatched. CDR3 protein: CSARLWTSGSGNEQFF. CDR3 nucleotides: TGCAGTGCTAGATTGTGGACTAGCGGGAGTGGGAATGAGCAGTTCTTC.

J is TRBJ2-1 and V is TRBV20-1, with 13 bases that match TRBD2. This CDR3 has 15 residues. Germline trimming cut 5 bases from V and 9 bases from J; bases unmatched to any gene: 10. CDR1 and CDR2 (germline): DFQATT, SNEGSKA (reference sequence). The DNA of the CDR3 is TGCAGTGCTCCCCCTCCGGGACTAGCGGGAACTGAGCAGTTCTTC. This gives the protein CSAPPPGLAGTEQFF.

The sample holds a few counts of this clonotype. The V gene is TRBV19, the J gene TRBJ1-5; perhaps TRBD1 as D (5 bases). Germline lookup yields CDR1 LNHDA and CDR2 SQIVND (reference sequence). The CDR3 has 15 residues. Trimming removed 6 bases from V and 5 bases from J, with 17 bases in between. CDR3: CASSRVLYGDQPQHF. DNA for the CDR3: TGTGCCAGTAGCAGGGTATTGTACGGAGATCAGCCCCAGCATTTT.

The chain is built from TRBV29-1 and TRBJ1-1; 10 nucleotides match TRBD1. Per the germline V gene, CDR1 is SQVTM and CDR2 is ANQGSEA. This CDR3 is 13 amino acids long. V trimming: 6 bases; J trimming: 6 bases; junction bases outside the gene matches: 7. As DNA, the CDR3 is TGCAGCGTACTATGGACAGGGGGATCTGAAGCTTTCTTT. Amino acids: CSVLWTGGSEAFF.

This clonotype was counted many times. The genes are TRBV7-2 and TRBJ2-3; 8 nucleotides agree with TRBD1. The germline gives CDR1 SGHTA, CDR2 FQGNSA. The CDR3 is 15 amino acids. Losses at the gene ends were 1 base for V and 4 bases for J; bases not matched to a gene: 4. CDR3 region: CASSLVGQGPDTQYF. DNA of the CDR3: TGTGCCAGCAGCTTAGTTGGACAGGGCCCAGATACGCAGTATTTT.

V and J are TRBV28 and TRBJ2-3; D gene uncertain. The CDR3 covers 12 residues. V was cut by 6 bases and J by 7 bases, with 11 bases left in between. Germline CDR1 reads MDHEN; CDR2 reads SYDVKM. CDR3 sequence: CASRTTEHTQYF. The CDR3 DNA sequence: TGTGCCAGCAGAACCACGGAACATACGCAGTATTTT.

This clonotype occurred once. The rearrangement links TRBV7-8 to TRBJ2-7, with D possibly called TRBD1 or TRBD2 (5 bases each). In germline, CDR1 is SGHVS, CDR2 FQNEAQ. The CDR3 sequence is 15 residues long. The V end was cut by 2 bases, the J end by 7 bases, with 18 bases between. CDR3 in DNA: TGTGCCAGCAGCTTATCTGAGGGGTTCACTAGGGAGCAGTACTTC. It codes for CASSLSEGFTREQYF. Filled out from reference TRBV7-8 and TRBJ2-7, the complete variable domain reads GAGVSQSPRYKVAKRGQDVALRCDPISGHVSLFWYQQALGQGPEFLTYFQNEAQLDKSGLPSDRFFAERPEGSVSTLKIQRTQQEDSAVYLCASSLSEGFTREQYFGPGTRLTVT.

This clonotype came up many times. One junction end disagrees with the germline gene, perhaps due to a read error. The CDR3 protein is CASSLDGGSTDTQYF. The CDR3, as DNA: TGTGCCAGCAGCTTAGATGGGGGGAGCACAGATACGCAGTATTTT. The chain has TRBV12-3 or TRBV12-4 and TRBJ2-3; a possible D gene is TRBD2 (6 bases). The CDR3 is 15 residues long.